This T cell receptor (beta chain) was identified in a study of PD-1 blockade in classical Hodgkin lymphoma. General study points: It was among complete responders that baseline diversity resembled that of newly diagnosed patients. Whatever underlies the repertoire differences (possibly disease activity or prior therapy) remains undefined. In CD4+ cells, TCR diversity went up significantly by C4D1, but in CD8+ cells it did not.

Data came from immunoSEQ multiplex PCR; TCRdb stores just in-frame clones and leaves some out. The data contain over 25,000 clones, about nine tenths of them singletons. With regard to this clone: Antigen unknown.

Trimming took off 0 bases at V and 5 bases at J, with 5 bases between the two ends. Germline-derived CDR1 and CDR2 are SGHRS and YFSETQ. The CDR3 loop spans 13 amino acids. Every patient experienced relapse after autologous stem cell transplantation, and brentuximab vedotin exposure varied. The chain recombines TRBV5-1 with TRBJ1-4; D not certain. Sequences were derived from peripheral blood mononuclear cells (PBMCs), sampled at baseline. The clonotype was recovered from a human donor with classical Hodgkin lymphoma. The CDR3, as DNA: TGCGCCAGCAGCTTGGCCGGAAATGAAAAACTGTTTTTT. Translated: CASSLAGNEKLFF.